The next 25 T cell receptor beta chains were all read from a single sample in a study of Ad26.COV2.S vaccination and SARS-CoV-2 variants. As for treatment: around 19 received Ad26.COV2.S at low or high dose, single or two shots; 5 received placebo; per-sample allocation not given. Samples came from day 63 after the first vaccine or placebo injection. Profiling relied on immunoSEQ multiplex PCR, and the TCRdb table lists in-frame clones only, not all of them. The repertoire holds about 320,000 clones, with around four fifths as singletons. The specimen was peripheral blood, collected in a trial of Ad26.COV2.S vaccine versus placebo. Receptors were obtained from a person between 18 and 60 years old who received the Ad26.COV2.S COVID-19 vaccine or a placebo.

The rearrangement uses TRBV12-3 or TRBV12-4 and TRBJ2-5; D call uncertain. V gave up 6 bases and J gave up 5 bases, with 10 bases separating them. The length of the CDR3 is 12 residues. The CDR3 is CASRGVVETQYF. CDR3 sequence (DNA): TGTGCCAGCAGGGGTGTGGTGGAGACCCAGTACTTC.

With regard to this clone: Other DNA variants within this sample encode the same CDR3. J is TRBJ2-7 and V is TRBV5-1, with unresolved D. V was shortened by 0 bases and J by 2 bases, with 3 bases between the two germline ends. The CDR3 consists of 12 residues. Germline loops: CDR1 SGHRS, CDR2 YFSETQ. This chain's CDR3 is CASSLDTYEQYF. In nucleotides, the CDR3 is TGCGCCAGCAGCTTGGACACCTACGAGCAGTACTTC.

V usage is TRBV28 and J usage is TRBJ1-1; D possibly corresponds to TRBD1 (5 bases). The CDR3 has 10 amino acids. Trimming took off 9 bases at V and 10 bases at J, with 12 bases between the two ends. Germline CDR1 is MDHEN and CDR2 is SYDVKM. The CDR3 DNA sequence: TGTGCCAGTTGGGGGAACACAGCTTTCTTT. Translation: CASWGNTAFF.

This chain uses TRBV2 with TRBJ2-7; 8 bases are a match to TRBD1. Looked up from germline, CDR1 is SNHLY and CDR2 is FYNNEI. With V trimmed by 10 bases and J by 0 bases, 8 bases remained unmatched. The CDR3 consists of 14 residues. Here the CDR3 reads CATQLTGGSYEQYF. The CDR3 bases are TGTGCCACCCAATTAACAGGGGGCTCCTACGAGCAGTACTTC. The full variable domain, its missing parts supplied by reference TRBV2 and TRBJ2-7, is EPEVTQTPSHQVTQMGQEVILRCVPISNHLYFYWYRQILGQKVEFLVSFYNNEISEKSEIFDDQFSVERPDGSNFTLKIRSTKLEDSAMYFCATQLTGGSYEQYFGPGTRLTVT.

V is TRBV19 and J is TRBJ1-4; weak D call: TRBD1 (5 bases). Per germline, CDR1 LNHDA and CDR2 SQIVND (reference sequence). V dropped 3 bases and J dropped 8 bases, with 25 bases sitting between them. The CDR3 is 18 amino acids. The CDR3 sequence: CASSIWMGAEGQGEKLFF. DNA of the CDR3: TGTGCCAGTAGTATTTGGATGGGCGCGGAGGGGCAAGGGGAAAAACTGTTTTTT.

The chain couples TRBV6-1 to TRBJ2-7; D is ambiguous. Germline V gives CDR1 MNHNS, CDR2 SASEGT. CDR3 length: 14 residues. Trimming removed 0 bases from V and 3 bases from J, with 9 bases in between. This chain's CDR3 is CASSEARNYYEQYF. For the CDR3, the DNA is TGTGCCAGCAGTGAAGCGCGTAATTACTACGAGCAGTACTTC.

As regards this clone: One junction end does not reproduce the germline sequence, and a read error may be involved. The genes are TRBV10-3 and TRBJ1-1, with 10 bases that match TRBD1. The CDR3 covers 15 residues. In germline, CDR1 is ENHRY, CDR2 SYGVKD. The CDR3 spells CAIGDRGPLNTEAFF. DNA for the CDR3: TGTGCCATCGGTGACAGGGGGCCTTTGAACACTGAAGCTTTCTTT.

The chain joins TRBV29-1 to TRBJ2-7; D is unresolved. This CDR3 comprises 11 residues. Between the trimmed V and J ends, which lost 3 bases and 6 bases, there was a span of 9 bases. Per germline, CDR1 SQVTM and CDR2 ANQGSEA. The CDR3 sequence is CSVDVLGEQYF. The CDR3 DNA is TGCAGCGTTGATGTACTTGGCGAGCAGTACTTC.

The gene calls are TRBV27 and TRBJ2-7, with 8 positions matching TRBD1. CDR1 and CDR2 (germline): MNHEY, SMNVEV (reference sequence). The ends lost 6 bases at V and 2 bases at J; junction bases unmatched: 3. CDR3 length: 13 amino acids. CDR3 sequence reads: CASSSQGAYEQYF. CDR3 bases: TGTGCCAGCAGCTCACAGGGGGCCTACGAGCAGTACTTC.

The rearrangement joins TRBV6-5 to TRBJ1-3; no clear D gene. V was pared by 6 bases and J by 1 base, with 10 bases between. CDR1 MNHEY and CDR2 SVGAGI come from the germline V gene. The CDR3 length is 14 residues. The CDR3 reads CASSWVSSGNTIYF. The CDR3 DNA follows: TGTGCCAGCAGCTGGGTCTCTTCTGGAAACACCATATATTTT.

V is TRBV12-3 or TRBV12-4 and J is TRBJ2-7, with D possibly TRBD1 on 7 matching bases. The ends were cut back, 7 bases at V and 6 bases at J, with 13 bases in the middle. This CDR3 comprises 12 residues. The CDR3 is CASNRQGLEQYF. Written as DNA, the CDR3 is TGTGCCAGCAACCGACAGGGACTCGAGCAGTACTTC.

The V gene is TRBV19, the J gene TRBJ1-2, with TRBD1 matching over 12 bases. The CDR3 is 15 amino acids. Trimming at V came to 5 bases and at J to 6 bases, leaving 7 bases not matched to a gene. Germline CDR1 LNHDA, CDR2 SQIVND (reference sequence). The CDR3 DNA reads as TGTGCCAGTAGTGTCCGGGACAGGGGGCCAAATGGCTACACCTTC. Residues: CASSVRDRGPNGYTF.

This clone was counted only a few times. The J gene is TRBJ2-5, the V gene TRBV7-8, with no clear D. Germline CDR1 and CDR2: SGHVS and FQNEAQ. V dropped 1 base and J dropped 2 bases, with 11 bases sitting between them. CDR3 size: 15 residues. CDR3 in DNA: TGTGCCAGCAGCTTAGTCGGTGTCAGTCAAGAGACCCAGTACTTC. This encodes CASSLVGVSQETQYF.

The genes are TRBV28 and TRBJ2-7; D call uncertain. Germline V lookup: CDR1 MDHEN, CDR2 SYDVKM. Trimming removed 3 bases from V and 1 base from J, with 16 bases in between. The CDR3 is 16 amino acids. The CDR3 DNA follows: TGTGCCAGCAGTTTTAGGTCGTCAATAGGGTCCTACGAGCAGTACTTC. Amino acids: CASSFRSSIGSYEQYF.

The chain couples TRBV5-1 to TRBJ2-1, with D perhaps TRBD1 or TRBD2 (5 bases each). The ends were cut back, 4 bases at V and 4 bases at J, with 15 bases in the middle. The CDR3 is 15 residues long. Germline CDR1 and CDR2: SGHRS and YFSETQ. CDR3 sequence (DNA): TGCGCCAGCAGCCCCGAGGGGCCCCTGTACAATGAGCAGTTCTTC. This encodes CASSPEGPLYNEQFF. Variable domain in full (rest from reference TRBV5-1 and TRBJ2-1): KAGVTQTPRYLIKTRGQQVTLSCSPISGHRSVSWYQQTPGQGLQFLFEYFSETQRNKGNFPGRFSGRQFSNSRSEMNVSTLELGDSALYLCASSPEGPLYNEQFFGPGTRLTVL.

This chain joins TRBV11-2 and TRBJ2-3, with TRBD2 identical over 10 bases. CDR3 length: 12 amino acids. Germline V lookup: CDR1 SGHAT, CDR2 FQNNGV. The V gene end was trimmed by 5 bases and the J gene end by 14 bases; junction bases not matched to a gene: 7. DNA of the CDR3: TGTGCCAGCAGCGCGATAGCGGGGGGATCGTATTTT. Protein: CASSAIAGGSYF. The whole variable domain, filled in from reference TRBV11-2 and TRBJ2-3, reads EAGVAQSPRYKIIEKRQSVAFWCNPISGHATLYWYQQILGQGPKLLIQFQNNGVVDDSQLPKDRFSAERLKGVDSTLKIQPAKLEDSAVYLCASSAIAGGSYFGPGTRLTVL.

The V gene is TRBV18, the J gene TRBJ1-2; no reliable D call. Between the trimmed V and J ends, which lost 0 bases and 1 base, there was a span of 9 bases. The CDR3 runs to 15 residues. CDR1 and CDR2 from the germline V gene are KGHSH and LQKENI. DNA of the CDR3: TGTGCCAGCTCACCACCAGAAAAACTTAACTATGGCTACACCTTC. Its protein is CASSPPEKLNYGYTF. Complete variable domain (other parts from reference TRBV18 and TRBJ1-2): NAGVMQNPRHLVRRRGQEARLRCSPMKGHSHVYWYRQLPEEGLKFMVYLQKENIIDESGMPKERFSAEFPKEGPSILRIQQVVRGDSAAYFCASSPPEKLNYGYTFGSGTRLTVV.

The chain recombines TRBV4-1 with TRBJ2-7, with D possibly called TRBD1 or TRBD2 (5 bases each). The CDR3 sequence is 15 residues long. The V and J ends lost 0 bases and 3 bases respectively, with 12 bases between them. From germline, CDR1 is MGHRA and CDR2 YSYEKL. The CDR3: CASSQDSRGLYEQYF. CDR3 coding DNA: TGCGCCAGCAGCCAAGATTCCCGGGGCCTCTACGAGCAGTACTTC.

The chain uses TRBV9 and TRBJ2-5; maybe TRBD2 (7 bases). This CDR3 contains 14 residues. The V and J ends lost 2 bases and 4 bases respectively, with 12 bases between them. The V gene's germline CDR1 is SGDLS and CDR2 YYNGEE. This chain's CDR3 is CASSVGGRGETQYF. The CDR3 DNA reads TGTGCCAGCAGCGTGGGGGGGCGTGGAGAGACCCAGTACTTC.

This clone was detected a few times. This sequence joins TRBV6-2 or TRBV6-3 and TRBJ2-4; the D gene is possibly TRBD2 (6 bases). The germline CDR1 and CDR2 sequences are MNHEY and SVGEGT. The CDR3 consists of 14 residues. The ends were cut back, 0 bases at V and 3 bases at J, with 6 bases in the middle. The CDR3 nucleotides read TGTGCCAGCAGTTACTCGGGGGGCAAAAACATTCAGTACTTC. It yields the protein CASSYSGGKNIQYF.

This clone has only one observation. This sequence joins TRBV29-1 and TRBJ2-5, with 8 bases that match TRBD1. Trimming took 6 bases from V and 0 from J; bases not matched to a gene: 12. The CDR3 totals 16 residues. Germline V gene sequence: CDR1 SQVTM, CDR2 ANQGSEA. The CDR3 region is CSVGPGQGRDQETQYF. The CDR3 region has the DNA TGCAGCGTCGGACCTGGACAGGGTCGGGACCAAGAGACCCAGTACTTC.

This clone has ten or more counts. The chain uses TRBV27 and TRBJ1-5; D gene ambiguous. Germline assignment: CDR1 MNHEY and CDR2 SMNVEV (reference sequence). This CDR3 spans 14 amino acids. Between the trimmed V and J ends, which lost 10 bases and 4 bases, there was a span of 17 bases. The CDR3 loop is CATSAGWGNQPQHF. The CDR3 bases are TGTGCCACTTCGGCCGGTTGGGGAAATCAGCCCCAGCATTTT.

CDR3 sequence reads: CASSPPGRRKLNEQFF. CDR3 nucleotides: TGTGCCAGCTCACCACCGGGGCGAAGAAAGTTGAATGAGCAGTTCTTC. The chain is built from TRBV18 and TRBJ2-1, with D tentatively TRBD1 (5 bases). This CDR3 has 16 residues. Germline-derived CDR1 and CDR2 are KGHSH and LQKENI. Trimming removed 0 bases at V and 7 bases at J, with 16 bases between.

The V and J genes are TRBV20-1 and TRBJ2-7; maybe TRBD1 (5 bases). Trimming took 3 bases from V and 0 from J, leaving 12 bases between them. The CDR3 is 14 amino acids. Germline values: CDR1 DFQATT, CDR2 SNEGSKA (reference sequence). As DNA, the CDR3 is TGCAGTGCTAGTAGGTCAGGGTCCTCCTACGAGCAGTACTTC. This codes for CSASRSGSSYEQYF.

This clone came up once. V usage is TRBV7-6 and J usage is TRBJ1-5; D uncertain. There are 13 residues in the CDR3. The V end lost 2 bases, the J end lost 3 bases, and 5 bases lay between the germline ends. Germline CDR1 SGHVS, CDR2 FNYEAQ. The CDR3 DNA follows: TGTGCCAGCAGCTTAAGCACCAATCAGCCCCAGCATTTT. Residues: CASSLSTNQPQHF.